This T cell receptor (beta chain) emerged from a study of shared clonotypes between healthy human individuals. This CDR3 has 15 residues. V was shortened by 3 bases and J by 3 bases, with 15 bases between the two germline ends. Per the germline V gene, CDR1 is LGHNA and CDR2 is YSLEER. The study's findings and limits: Genetic and exposure-history diversity was limited by the few donors.

CD45RO negativity and positive selection for CCR7 defined naive CD8 cells, a population that excluded terminally differentiated effector memory CD45RA+ cells. Clones were read by immunoSEQ multiplex PCR, and TCRdb kept only the in-frame ones, dropping some. The sample yields some 2,000,000 clones, about 95% seen once. As concerns this clone: Its antigen is as yet unknown.

The source is a man aged 18 to 30 in good health. The V and J genes are TRBV4-3 and TRBJ2-7; D might be TRBD1 or TRBD2, each matching 5 bases. The specimen sequenced was naive CD8+ T cells sorted from blood. Here the CDR3 DNA reads TGCGCCAGCAGCCAGGGGACGGCCGGGCGCTACGAGCAGTACTTC. Its translation is CASSQGTAGRYEQYF.